The following is a TCR beta chain sequence with its context. Other DNA sequences in this sample translate to the same CDR3. While infection was still active, Seattle patients were enrolled and then followed longitudinally. Germline V gives CDR1 SNHLY, CDR2 FYNNEI. Trimming took off 6 bases at V and 1 base at J, with 9 bases between the two ends. The CDR3 is 13 amino acids. The sample belongs to a study of blood T cell repertoires in COVID-19. About the research overall: PBMCs, B-cell-depleted T cells, or T cells provided the cDNA or gDNA that made up the material.

Original handling: Using reference gene primer amplification, nucleated cell counts were estimated. Sequencing used immunoSEQ multiplex PCR; TCRdb keeps in-frame clones, though not all of them. The V and J calls and the clone size are those of that table, but D and trimming were determined from the DNA. The sample records around 460,000 clones, about 87% being singletons. The gene calls are TRBV2 and TRBJ1-1, with D possibly matching TRBD1 (6 bases). The sequencing input was peripheral blood. The sequence derives from a man between 18 and 29 years old with COVID-19, enrolled during active disease. CDR3 region: CASRRGTNTEAFF. CDR3 in DNA: TGTGCCAGCAGAAGGGGGACGAACACTGAAGCTTTCTTT. Full variable domain (remainder filled in from reference TRBV2 and TRBJ1-1): EPEVTQTPSHQVTQMGQEVILRCVPISNHLYFYWYRQILGQKVEFLVSFYNNEISEKSEIFDDQFSVERPDGSNFTLKIRSTKLEDSAMYFCASRRGTNTEAFFGQGTRLTVV.